Listed below are T cell receptor beta chains from one sample, sequenced in a study of PD-1 blockade in classical Hodgkin lymphoma. Profiled with immunoSEQ multiplex PCR; TCRdb holds only in-frame clones, not every one. Of approximately 44,000 clones in the sample, around three fifths are singletons; the top ten hold approximately 3%. The sample in question was peripheral blood mononuclear cells (PBMCs), obtained before the fourth cycle of nivolumab. These receptors came from a human donor with classical Hodgkin lymphoma. CDR3s include the opening cysteine and the closing phenylalanine or tryptophan. Each record gives: clone size, J gene, V gene, D gene, CDR3 protein, CDR3 DNA. A D gene is named only where the DNA matches it firmly. Some rows have no size entry. The others give once, few or many, or a class for an expanded clone.

NA TRBJ2-2 TRBV7-3 NA CASSPGDRKTSGPRGTGELFF TGTGCCAGCAGCCCGGGGGACAGGAAAACTAGCGGCCCACGGGGGACCGGGGAGCTGTTTTTT
NA TRBJ2-5 TRBV13 NA CASSLGSRKETQYF TGTGCCAGCAGCTTAGGGTCCCGGAAAGAGACCCAGTACTTC
NA TRBJ2-1 TRBV6-5 NA CASSYSGGSEQFF TGTGCCAGCAGTTACTCGGGTGGGAGTGAGCAGTTCTTC
few TRBJ1-6 TRBV28 NA CATGADGNSPLHF TGTGCCACGGGGGCGGATGGTAATTCACCCCTCCACTTT
NA TRBJ2-7 TRBV5-1 NA CASSLGDTSYEQYF TGCGCCAGCAGCCTGGGGGACACCTCCTACGAGCAGTACTTC
few TRBJ1-2 TRBV10-3 NA CAISEFDYGYTF TGTGCCATCAGTGAATTTGACTATGGCTACACCTTC
NA TRBJ2-3 TRBV7-9 NA CASRKLFTDTQYF TGTGCCAGCAGGAAACTATTCACAGATACGCAGTATTTT
few TRBJ2-5 TRBV28 NA CASSYVGETQYF TGTGCCAGCAGTTATGTAGGAGAGACCCAGTACTTC
NA TRBJ2-6 TRBV18 NA CASSPNGASGANVLTF TGTGCCAGCTCACCAAACGGGGCCTCTGGGGCCAACGTCCTGACTTTC
few TRBJ2-1 TRBV28 TRBD1 CASSSWTGDGEQFF TGTGCCAGCAGTTCCTGGACAGGGGACGGTGAGCAGTTCTTC
NA TRBJ2-7 TRBV10-3 TRBD2 CAIRRLAGNAYEQYF TGTGCCATCAGGAGACTAGCGGGAAATGCCTACGAGCAGTACTTC
NA TRBJ1-2 TRBV5-4 NA CASSSVSGTYGYTF TGTGCCAGCAGCTCGGTATCCGGGACCTATGGCTACACCTTC
many TRBJ1-2 TRBV28 NA CASSDLSWISGIGYTF TGTGCCAGCAGTGACTTAAGCTGGATCTCAGGGATCGGCTACACCTTC
NA TRBJ1-2 TRBV6-6 TRBD1 CASSIQGDYGYTF TGTGCCAGCAGTATACAGGGGGACTATGGCTACACCTTC
NA TRBJ1-1 TRBV12-5 NA CASGLGQRGGEAFF TGTGCTAGTGGTTTGGGCCAAAGGGGGGGTGAAGCTTTCTTT
NA TRBJ2-3 TRBV4-2 NA CASSLDISTDTQYF TGTGCCAGCAGCTTGGACATAAGCACAGATACGCAGTATTTT
NA TRBJ2-1 TRBV9 TRBD1 CASSAGTGIYNEQFF TGTGCCAGCAGCGCCGGGACAGGGATTTACAATGAGCAGTTCTTC
NA TRBJ2-5 TRBV18 NA CASSPGRENQETQYF TGTGCCAGCTCACCAGGTCGGGAGAACCAAGAGACCCAGTACTTC
NA TRBJ1-2 TRBV5-1 NA CASSLDTYGYTF TGCGCCAGCAGCTTGGACACGTATGGCTACACCTTC
NA TRBJ2-1 TRBV2 TRBD1 CASILGDRGSEQFF TGTGCCAGCATACTGGGGGACAGGGGAAGTGAGCAGTTCTTC
NA TRBJ1-5 TRBV11-1 NA CASSAGSGSNQPQHF TGTGCCAGCAGCGCAGGAAGCGGTAGCAATCAGCCCCAGCATTTT
NA TRBJ2-7 TRBV9 TRBD1 CASSVGGTGGEQYF TGTGCCAGCAGCGTAGGAGGGACAGGCGGAGAGCAGTACTTC
NA TRBJ2-7 TRBV5-4 TRBD2 CASSPRTTSGSLVCYEQYF TGCGCCAGCAGCCCCCGAACCACTAGCGGGAGTCTGGTTTGCTACGAGCAGTACTTC
few TRBJ1-6 TRBV2 NA CASVLSPGRNSPLHF TGTGCCAGCGTCCTATCCCCAGGTCGGAATTCACCCCTCCACTTT
NA TRBJ2-2 TRBV28 NA CASRPGPVTGELFF TGTGCCAGCAGGCCGGGACCGGTCACCGGGGAGCTGTTTTTT
NA TRBJ1-4 TRBV10-3 NA CAISDGQNEKLFF TGTGCCATCAGTGATGGACAGAATGAAAAACTGTTTTTT
few TRBJ2-5 TRBV10-3 TRBD2 CASGLAQQETQYF TGTGCCAGCGGACTAGCGCAACAAGAGACCCAGTACTTC
once TRBJ2-1 TRBV2 TRBD2 CASSSGLAGGPRQVGQFF TGTGCCAGCAGCTCTGGACTAGCGGGGGGCCCGCGACAGGTCGGGCAGTTCTTC
NA TRBJ1-1 TRBV18 NA CASSPLEGNTEAFF TGTGCCAGCTCACCTCTGGAGGGGAACACTGAAGCTTTCTTT
NA TRBJ2-7 TRBV9 TRBD1 CASSVEGTGVQYF TGTGCCAGCAGCGTAGAAGGGACAGGGGTGCAGTACTTC
NA TRBJ2-5 TRBV28 TRBD2 CASRVASGGTQETQYF TGTGCCAGCAGGGTAGCTAGCGGGGGGACCCAAGAGACCCAGTACTTC
once TRBJ1-5 TRBV5-1 TRBD1 CASSLGTGAEPQHF TGCGCCAGCAGCTTGGGGACAGGGGCTGAGCCCCAGCATTTT
few TRBJ2-7 TRBV27 NA CASSLTSLGEQYF TGTGCCAGCAGTCTGACTAGTCTCGGAGAGCAGTACTTC
NA TRBJ2-7 TRBV5-6 NA CASSTEAYEQYF TGTGCCAGCAGCACAGAAGCCTACGAGCAGTACTTC
once TRBJ2-2 TRBV7-3 NA CASSQAVNTGELFF TGTGCCAGCAGTCAGGCAGTAAACACCGGGGAGCTGTTTTTT
NA TRBJ2-3 TRBV7-2 NA CASSRRTASTDTQYF TGTGCCAGCAGCCGCCGGACAGCGAGCACAGATACGCAGTATTTT
NA TRBJ1-2 TRBV27 NA CASSHGGGVGYTF TGTGCCAGCAGCCACGGAGGGGGGGTAGGCTACACCTTC
NA TRBJ1-2 TRBV6-5 NA CASRQEVYGYTF TGTGCCAGCAGGCAGGAGGTCTATGGCTACACCTTC
NA TRBJ2-1 TRBV11-3 TRBD2 CASSLEREGEQFF TGTGCCAGCAGCTTAGAAAGGGAGGGGGAGCAGTTCTTC
NA TRBJ2-3 TRBV5-1 NA CASSPRTQNTDTQYF TGCGCCAGCAGCCCTAGGACACAGAACACAGATACGCAGTATTTT
NA TRBJ1-2 TRBV7-2 TRBD1 CASTWDRGNNYGYTF TGTGCCAGCACCTGGGACAGGGGGAATAACTATGGCTACACCTTC
NA TRBJ1-1 TRBV4-3 NA CASSQETLGGAAFF TGCGCCAGCAGCCAAGAAACCCTAGGGGGGGCGGCTTTCTTT
few TRBJ2-7 TRBV11-2 NA CASGDKSYEQYF TGTGCCAGCGGGGACAAGTCCTACGAGCAGTACTTC
NA TRBJ2-5 TRBV2 NA CASRQGGLQETQYF TGTGCCAGCAGACAGGGGGGGCTACAAGAGACCCAGTACTTC
few TRBJ2-3 TRBV7-2 NA CASSTIGATQYF TGTGCCAGCAGCACCATCGGAGCGACGCAGTATTTT
few TRBJ1-4 TRBV5-4 TRBD1 CASSQGQGKTNEKLFF TGTGCCAGCAGCCAGGGACAGGGGAAGACTAATGAAAAACTGTTTTTT
many TRBJ2-5 TRBV7-9 TRBD1 CASSLDRGRETQYF TGTGCCAGCAGCTTGGACAGGGGAAGGGAGACCCAGTACTTC
NA TRBJ1-1 TRBV6-1 TRBD1 CASSELGQMNTEAFF TGTGCCAGCAGTGAATTGGGACAGATGAACACTGAAGCTTTCTTT